This T cell receptor (beta chain) was captured in a study of blood T cell repertoires in COVID-19. Study details: PBMCs, B-cell-depleted T cells, or T cells were the source of the cDNA or gDNA that made up the material.

Original data processing: Quantification of nucleated cells was approximated via reference gene primer amplification. Some clones are missing from TCRdb's copy, which holds only in-frame ones; the method was immunoSEQ multiplex PCR. V and J calls and clone size are given by that table; D and trimming were obtained from the DNA. The table has 25,000 to 35,000 clones, 85% seen once. Source material: peripheral blood. The receptor comes from a man at least 80 years old with active COVID-19.

CDR3 sequence (DNA): TGTGCCAGCAGCGACTGGGGGGGGCAAGATGGCTACACCTTC. Protein: CASSDWGGQDGYTF. The J gene is TRBJ1-2, the V gene TRBV9, with D maybe TRBD1 (6 bases). Trimming left V 3 bases short and J 6 bases short, with 15 bases between. Germline values: CDR1 SGDLS, CDR2 YYNGEE. The length of the CDR3 is 14 residues.